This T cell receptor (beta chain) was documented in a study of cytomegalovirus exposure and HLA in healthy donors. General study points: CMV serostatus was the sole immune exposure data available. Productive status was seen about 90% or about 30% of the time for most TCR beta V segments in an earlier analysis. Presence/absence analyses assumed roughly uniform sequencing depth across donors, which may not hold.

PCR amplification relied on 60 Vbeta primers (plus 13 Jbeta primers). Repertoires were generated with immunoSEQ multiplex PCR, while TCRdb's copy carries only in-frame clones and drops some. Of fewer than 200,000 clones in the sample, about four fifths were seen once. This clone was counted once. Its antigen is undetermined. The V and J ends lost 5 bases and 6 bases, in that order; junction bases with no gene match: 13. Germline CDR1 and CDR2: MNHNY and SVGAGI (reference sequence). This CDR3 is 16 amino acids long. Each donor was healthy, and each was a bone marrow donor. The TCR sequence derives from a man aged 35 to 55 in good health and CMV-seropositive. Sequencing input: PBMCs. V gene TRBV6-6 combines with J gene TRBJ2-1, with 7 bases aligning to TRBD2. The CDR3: CASSPPREALGNEQFF. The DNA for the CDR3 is TGTGCCAGCAGTCCACCTCGGGAGGCTCTGGGCAATGAGCAGTTCTTC.